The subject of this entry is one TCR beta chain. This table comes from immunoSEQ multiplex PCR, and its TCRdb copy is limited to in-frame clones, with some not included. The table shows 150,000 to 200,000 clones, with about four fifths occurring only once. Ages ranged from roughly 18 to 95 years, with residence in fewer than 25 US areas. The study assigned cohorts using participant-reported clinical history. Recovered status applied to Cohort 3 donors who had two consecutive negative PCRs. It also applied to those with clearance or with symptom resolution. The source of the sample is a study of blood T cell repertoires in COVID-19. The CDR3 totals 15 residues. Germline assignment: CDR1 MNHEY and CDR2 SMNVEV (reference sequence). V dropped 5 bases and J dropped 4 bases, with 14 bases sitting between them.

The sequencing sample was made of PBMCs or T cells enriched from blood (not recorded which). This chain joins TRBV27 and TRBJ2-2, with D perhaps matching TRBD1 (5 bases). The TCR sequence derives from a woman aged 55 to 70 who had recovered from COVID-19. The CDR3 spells CASSPRDRGTGELFF. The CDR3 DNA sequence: TGTGCCAGCAGTCCCAGGGATAGAGGCACCGGGGAGCTGTTTTTT.